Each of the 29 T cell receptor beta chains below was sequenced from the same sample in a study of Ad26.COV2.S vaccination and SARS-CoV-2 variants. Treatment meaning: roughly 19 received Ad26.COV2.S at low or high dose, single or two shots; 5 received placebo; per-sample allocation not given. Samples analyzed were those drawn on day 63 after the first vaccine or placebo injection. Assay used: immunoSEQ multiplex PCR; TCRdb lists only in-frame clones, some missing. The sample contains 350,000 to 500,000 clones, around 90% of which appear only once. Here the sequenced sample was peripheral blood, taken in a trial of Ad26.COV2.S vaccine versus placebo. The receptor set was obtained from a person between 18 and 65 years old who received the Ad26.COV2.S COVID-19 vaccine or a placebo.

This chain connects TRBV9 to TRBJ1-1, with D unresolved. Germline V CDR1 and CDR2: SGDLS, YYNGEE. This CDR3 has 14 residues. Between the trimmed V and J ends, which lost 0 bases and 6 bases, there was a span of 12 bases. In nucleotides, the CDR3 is TGTGCCAGCAGCGTAGGCGACGGCTTCCCTGAAGCTTTCTTT. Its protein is CASSVGDGFPEAFF.

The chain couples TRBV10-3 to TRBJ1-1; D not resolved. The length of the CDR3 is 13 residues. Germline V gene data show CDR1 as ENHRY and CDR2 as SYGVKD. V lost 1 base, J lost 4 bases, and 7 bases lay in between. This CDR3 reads CAISEFAGTEAFF. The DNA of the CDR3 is TGTGCCATCAGTGAGTTTGCAGGCACTGAAGCTTTCTTT.

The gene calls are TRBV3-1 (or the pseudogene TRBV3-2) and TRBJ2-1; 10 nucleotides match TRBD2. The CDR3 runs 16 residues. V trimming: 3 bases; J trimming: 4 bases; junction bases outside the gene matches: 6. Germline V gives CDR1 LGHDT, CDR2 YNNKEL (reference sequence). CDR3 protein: CASSQMTSGLYNEQFF. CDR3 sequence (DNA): TGTGCCAGCAGCCAGATGACTAGCGGGCTTTACAATGAGCAGTTCTTC.

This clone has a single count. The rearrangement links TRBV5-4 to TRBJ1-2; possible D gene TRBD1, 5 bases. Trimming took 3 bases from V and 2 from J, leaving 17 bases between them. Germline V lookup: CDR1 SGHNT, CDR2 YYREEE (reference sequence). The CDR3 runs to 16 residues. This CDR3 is CASSSDPRGVNYGYTF. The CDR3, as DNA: TGTGCCAGCAGCTCCGATCCGCGGGGGGTCAACTATGGCTACACCTTC.

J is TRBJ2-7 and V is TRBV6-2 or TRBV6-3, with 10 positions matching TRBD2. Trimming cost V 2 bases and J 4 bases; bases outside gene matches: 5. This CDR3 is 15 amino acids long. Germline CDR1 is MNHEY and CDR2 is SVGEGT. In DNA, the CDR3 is TGTGCCAGCAGTTACCAGCGGGAGGGCCCGTACGAGCAGTACTTC. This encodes CASSYQREGPYEQYF.

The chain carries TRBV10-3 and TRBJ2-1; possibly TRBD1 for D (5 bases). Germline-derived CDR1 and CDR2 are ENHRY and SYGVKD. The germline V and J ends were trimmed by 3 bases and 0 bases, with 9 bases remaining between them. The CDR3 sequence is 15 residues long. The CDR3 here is CAISDRDSSYNEQFF. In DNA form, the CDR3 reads TGTGCCATCAGTGACAGGGATAGCTCCTACAATGAGCAGTTCTTC.

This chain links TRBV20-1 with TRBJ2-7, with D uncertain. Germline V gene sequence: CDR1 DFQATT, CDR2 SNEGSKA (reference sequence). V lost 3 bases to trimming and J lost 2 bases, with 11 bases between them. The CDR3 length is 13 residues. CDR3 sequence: CSASDQAPYEQYF. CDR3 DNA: TGCAGTGCTAGTGACCAAGCCCCCTACGAGCAGTACTTC.

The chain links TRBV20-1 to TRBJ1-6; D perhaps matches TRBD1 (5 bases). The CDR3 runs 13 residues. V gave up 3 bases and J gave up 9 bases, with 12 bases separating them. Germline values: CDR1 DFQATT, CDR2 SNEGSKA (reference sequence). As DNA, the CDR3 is TGCAGTGCTAGTGAGGACACCGGTTCACCCCTCCACTTT. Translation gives CSASEDTGSPLHF.

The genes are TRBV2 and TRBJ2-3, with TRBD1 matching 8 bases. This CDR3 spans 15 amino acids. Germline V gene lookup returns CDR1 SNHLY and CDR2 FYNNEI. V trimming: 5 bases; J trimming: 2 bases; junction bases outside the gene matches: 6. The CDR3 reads CASSSTGAVTDTQYF. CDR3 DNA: TGTGCCAGCAGTTCGACAGGGGCGGTCACAGATACGCAGTATTTT.

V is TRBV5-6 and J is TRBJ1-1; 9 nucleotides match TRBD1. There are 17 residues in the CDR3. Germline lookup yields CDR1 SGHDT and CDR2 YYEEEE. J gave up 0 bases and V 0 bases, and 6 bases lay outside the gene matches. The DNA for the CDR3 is TGTGCCAGCAGCTTGGCTCCGACAGGGGGACTGAACACTGAAGCTTTCTTT. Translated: CASSLAPTGGLNTEAFF.

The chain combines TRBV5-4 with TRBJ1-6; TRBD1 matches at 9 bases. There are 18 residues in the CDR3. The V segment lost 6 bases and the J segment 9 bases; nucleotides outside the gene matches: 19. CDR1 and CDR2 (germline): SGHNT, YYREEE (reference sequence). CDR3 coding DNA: TGTGCCAGCACACACGCCGGGACAGGGTCATGGGCAAGTTCACCCCTCCACTTT. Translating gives CASTHAGTGSWASSPLHF.

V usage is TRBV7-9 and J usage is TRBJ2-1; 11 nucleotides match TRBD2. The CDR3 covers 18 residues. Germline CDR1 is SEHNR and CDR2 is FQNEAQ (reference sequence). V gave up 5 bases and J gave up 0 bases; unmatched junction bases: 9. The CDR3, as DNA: TGTGCCAGCAGCAATAGCGGGAGGGCCGGGATCTCCTACAATGAGCAGTTCTTC. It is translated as CASSNSGRAGISYNEQFF.

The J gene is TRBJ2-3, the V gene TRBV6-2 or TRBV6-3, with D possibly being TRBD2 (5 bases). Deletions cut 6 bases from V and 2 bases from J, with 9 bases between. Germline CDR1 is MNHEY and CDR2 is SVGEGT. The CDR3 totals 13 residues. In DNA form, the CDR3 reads TGTGCCAGCAGCGGACGGGACACAGATACGCAGTATTTT. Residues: CASSGRDTDTQYF.

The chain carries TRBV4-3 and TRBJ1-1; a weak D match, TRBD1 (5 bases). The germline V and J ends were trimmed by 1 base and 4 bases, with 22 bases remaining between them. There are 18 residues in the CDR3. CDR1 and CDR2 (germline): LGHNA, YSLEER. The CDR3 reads CASSQGGIRGQRGTEAFF. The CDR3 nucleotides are TGCGCCAGCAGCCAAGGTGGTATTCGTGGGCAGAGGGGCACTGAAGCTTTCTTT.

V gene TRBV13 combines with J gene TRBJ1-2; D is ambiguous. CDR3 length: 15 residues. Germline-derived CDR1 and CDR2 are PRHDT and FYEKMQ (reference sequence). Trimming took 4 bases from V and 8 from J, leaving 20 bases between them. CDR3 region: CASSWAALGMMGYTF. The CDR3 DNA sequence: TGTGCCAGCAGCTGGGCGGCCCTTGGTATGATGGGCTACACCTTC.

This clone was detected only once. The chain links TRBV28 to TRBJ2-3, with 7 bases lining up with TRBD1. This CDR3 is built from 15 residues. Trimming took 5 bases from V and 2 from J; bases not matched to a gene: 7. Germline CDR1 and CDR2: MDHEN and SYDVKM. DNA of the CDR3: TGTGCCAGCAGTCCTACAGGGGAAGTCACAGATACGCAGTATTTT. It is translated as CASSPTGEVTDTQYF.

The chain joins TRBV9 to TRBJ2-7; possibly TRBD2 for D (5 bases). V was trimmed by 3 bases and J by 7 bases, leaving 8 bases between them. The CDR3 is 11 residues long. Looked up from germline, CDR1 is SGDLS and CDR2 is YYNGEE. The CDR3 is CASSATGEQYF. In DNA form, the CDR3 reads TGTGCCAGCAGCGCAACGGGGGAGCAGTACTTC.

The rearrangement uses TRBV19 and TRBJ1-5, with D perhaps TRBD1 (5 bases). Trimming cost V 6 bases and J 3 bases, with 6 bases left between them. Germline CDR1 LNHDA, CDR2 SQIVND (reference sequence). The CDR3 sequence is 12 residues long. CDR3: CASRGANQPQHF. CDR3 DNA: TGTGCCAGTAGAGGGGCCAATCAGCCCCAGCATTTT.

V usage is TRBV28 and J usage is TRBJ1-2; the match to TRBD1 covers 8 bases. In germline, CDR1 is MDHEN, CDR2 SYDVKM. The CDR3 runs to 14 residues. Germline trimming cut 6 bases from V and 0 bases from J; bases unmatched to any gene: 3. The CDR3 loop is CASRKQGANYGYTF. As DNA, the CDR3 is TGTGCCAGCAGGAAACAGGGGGCTAACTATGGCTACACCTTC.

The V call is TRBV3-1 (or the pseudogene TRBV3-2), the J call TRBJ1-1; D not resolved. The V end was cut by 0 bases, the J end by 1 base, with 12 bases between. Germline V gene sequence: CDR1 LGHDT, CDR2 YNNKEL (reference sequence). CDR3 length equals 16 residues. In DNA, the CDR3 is TGTGCCAGCAGCCAAGATGGGCAGACACGGAACACTGAAGCTTTCTTT. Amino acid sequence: CASSQDGQTRNTEAFF.

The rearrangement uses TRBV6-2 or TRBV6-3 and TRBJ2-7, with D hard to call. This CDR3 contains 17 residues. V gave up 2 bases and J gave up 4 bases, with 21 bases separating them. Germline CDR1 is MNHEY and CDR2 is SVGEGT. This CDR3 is CASSYQRSFRGFYEQYF. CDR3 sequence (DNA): TGTGCCAGCAGTTACCAACGCAGTTTTAGAGGTTTTTACGAGCAGTACTTC.

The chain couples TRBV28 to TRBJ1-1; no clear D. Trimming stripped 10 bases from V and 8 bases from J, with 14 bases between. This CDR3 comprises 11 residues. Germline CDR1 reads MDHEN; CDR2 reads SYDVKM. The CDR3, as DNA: TGTGCCACCATAGGTGTAGGGGAAGCTTTCTTT. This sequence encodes CATIGVGEAFF. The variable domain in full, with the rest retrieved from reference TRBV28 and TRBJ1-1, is DVKVTQSSRYLVKRTGEKVFLECVQDMDHENMFWYRQDPGLGLRLIYFSYDVKMKEKGDIPEGYSVSREKKERFSLILESASTNQTSMYLCATIGVGEAFFGQGTRLTVV.

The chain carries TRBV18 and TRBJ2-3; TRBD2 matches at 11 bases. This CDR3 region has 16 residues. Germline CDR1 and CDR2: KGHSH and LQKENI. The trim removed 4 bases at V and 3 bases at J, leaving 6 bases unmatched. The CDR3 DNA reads TGTGCCAGCTCACTGGTCATAGCGGGAGGGACAGATACGCAGTATTTT. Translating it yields CASSLVIAGGTDTQYF.

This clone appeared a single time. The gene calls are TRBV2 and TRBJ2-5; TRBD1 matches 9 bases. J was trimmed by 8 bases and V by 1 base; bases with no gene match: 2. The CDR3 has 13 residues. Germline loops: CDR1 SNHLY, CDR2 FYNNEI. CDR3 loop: CASSEGQGVTQYF. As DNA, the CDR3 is TGTGCCAGCAGTGAAGGACAGGGGGTTACCCAGTACTTC. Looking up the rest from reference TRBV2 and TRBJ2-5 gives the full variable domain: EPEVTQTPSHQVTQMGQEVILRCVPISNHLYFYWYRQILGQKVEFLVSFYNNEISEKSEIFDDQFSVERPDGSNFTLKIRSTKLEDSAMYFCASSEGQGVTQYFGPGTRLLVL.

The CDR3 coding sequence is TGTGCCAGCAGTCTATCTCGGGACAGCAAGAACACCGGGGAGCTGTTTTTT. This sequence encodes CASSLSRDSKNTGELFF. The chain couples TRBV6-4 to TRBJ2-2, with TRBD1 identical over 7 bases. Germline V gene data show CDR1 as MRHNA and CDR2 as SNTAGT. The CDR3 spans 17 residues. V trimming: 5 bases; J trimming: 1 base; junction bases outside the gene matches: 10.

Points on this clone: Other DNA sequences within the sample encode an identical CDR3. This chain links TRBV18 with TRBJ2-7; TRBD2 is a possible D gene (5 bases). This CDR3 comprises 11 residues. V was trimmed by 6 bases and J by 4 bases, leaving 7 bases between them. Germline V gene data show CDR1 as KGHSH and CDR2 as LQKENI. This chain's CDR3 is CASSPGYEQYF. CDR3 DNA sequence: TGTGCCAGCTCTCCGGGGTACGAGCAGTACTTC.

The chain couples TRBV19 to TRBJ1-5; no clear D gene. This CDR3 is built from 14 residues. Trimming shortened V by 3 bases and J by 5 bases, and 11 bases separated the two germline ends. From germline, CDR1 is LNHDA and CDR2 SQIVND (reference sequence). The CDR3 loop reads CASSMTPSDQPQHF. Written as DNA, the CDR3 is TGTGCCAGTAGTATGACGCCTTCGGATCAGCCCCAGCATTTT. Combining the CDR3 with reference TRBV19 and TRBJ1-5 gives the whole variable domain DGGITQSPKYLFRKEGQNVTLSCEQNLNHDAMYWYRQDPGQGLRLIYYSQIVNDFQKGDIAEGYSVSREKKESFPLTVTSAQKNPTAFYLCASSMTPSDQPQHFGDGTRLSIL.

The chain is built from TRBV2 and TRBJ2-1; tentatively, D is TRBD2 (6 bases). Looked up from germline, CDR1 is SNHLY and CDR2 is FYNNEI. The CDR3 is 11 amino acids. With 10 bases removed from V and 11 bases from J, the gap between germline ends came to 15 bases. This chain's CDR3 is CATTERVKQFF. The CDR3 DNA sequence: TGTGCCACTACTGAGCGGGTAAAGCAGTTCTTC.

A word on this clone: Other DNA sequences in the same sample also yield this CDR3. The CDR3: CASSEAEGSGNTIYF. The CDR3 nucleotides are TGTGCCAGCAGTGAAGCGGAGGGGTCTGGAAACACCATATATTTT. This rearrangement joins TRBV6-1 to TRBJ1-3; D possibly corresponds to TRBD1 (5 bases). The CDR3 contains 15 residues. V dropped 0 bases and J dropped 1 base, with 7 bases sitting between them. Germline CDR1 reads MNHNS; CDR2 reads SASEGT.